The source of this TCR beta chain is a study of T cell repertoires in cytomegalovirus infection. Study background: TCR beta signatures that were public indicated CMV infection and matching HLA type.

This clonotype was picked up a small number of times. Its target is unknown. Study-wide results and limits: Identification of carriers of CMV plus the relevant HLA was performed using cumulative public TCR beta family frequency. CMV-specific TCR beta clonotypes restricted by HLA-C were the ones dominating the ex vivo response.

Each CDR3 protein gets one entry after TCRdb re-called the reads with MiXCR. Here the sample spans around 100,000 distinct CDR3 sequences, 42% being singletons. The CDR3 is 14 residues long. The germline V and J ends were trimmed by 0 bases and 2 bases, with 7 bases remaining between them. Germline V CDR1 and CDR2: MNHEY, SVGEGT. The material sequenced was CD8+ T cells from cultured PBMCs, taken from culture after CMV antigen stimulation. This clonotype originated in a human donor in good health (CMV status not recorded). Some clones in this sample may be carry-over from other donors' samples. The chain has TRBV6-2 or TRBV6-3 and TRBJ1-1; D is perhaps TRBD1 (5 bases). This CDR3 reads CASSYSRGNTEAFF. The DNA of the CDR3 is TGTGCCAGCAGTTACTCGAGGGGCAACACTGAAGCTTTCTTT.